Listed here is a single T cell receptor beta chain. Participants spanned ages about 18 to 95 years and resided in roughly 22 US areas. Repertoires were generated with immunoSEQ multiplex PCR, while TCRdb's copy carries only in-frame clones and drops some. The profile covers roughly 330,000 clones, with about 89% appearing a single time and roughly 5% taken by the ten largest. This sample is drawn from a study of blood T cell repertoires in COVID-19. About the research overall: Nucleic acid was either cDNA or gDNA, and it came from T cells, B-cell-depleted T cells, or PBMCs.

Material for sequencing was PBMCs or T cells enriched from blood (not recorded which). The TCR sequence derives from a woman aged 30 to 39 who had recovered from COVID-19.

The CDR3, as DNA: TGTGCCAGTAGTATCGGCCTAGCGTCCGTTCCTGAGCAGTTCTTC. This codes for CASSIGLASVPEQFF. The chain recombines TRBV19 with TRBJ2-1; D possibly corresponds to TRBD2 (6 bases). Germline CDR1 reads LNHDA; CDR2 reads SQIVND (reference sequence). V was trimmed by 3 bases and J by 9 bases, leaving 18 bases between them. The CDR3 has 15 residues.